Listed here is a single TCR beta chain. What was sequenced were expressed TCRB transcripts, since all of the isolated RNA had been reverse transcribed. Sequenced by immunoSEQ multiplex PCR; TCRdb stores in-frame clones only, minus some. The sample contains 350,000 to 450,000 clones, roughly 14% of which appear only once. This CDR3 has 11 amino acids. V shed 8 bases and J shed 16 bases, with 17 bases lying between them. The germline V gene encodes CDR1 SNHLY and CDR2 FYNNEI. The data belong to a study of beta chain features in type 1 diabetes. Study-level information: When patients were set against healthy donors, age, gender and cell yields were similar.

This TCR was sampled from a man aged 30-40 years in good health. Sample: naive CD4+ T cells from blood. The chain recombines TRBV2 with TRBJ1-4; TRBD1 might be the D (5 bases). CDR3 protein: CASGPVGAGFF. DNA for the CDR3: TGTGCCAGCGGTCCCGTTGGGGCTGGGTTTTTT.